The 25 T cell receptor beta chains given below trace back to one sample, sequenced in a study of shared clonotypes between healthy human individuals. Measured with immunoSEQ multiplex PCR; TCRdb has only the in-frame clones, and not every one. The sample includes about 800,000 clones, about 96% of them seen just once. Selected positively for CCR7 and CD45RO-negative, naive CD8 cells excluded terminally differentiated effector memory CD45RA+ cells. Sequences were obtained from naive CD8+ T cells sorted from blood. Receptors originate from a man aged 25 to 45 in good health.

The chain carries TRBV7-3 and TRBJ2-1; D is ambiguous. The germline V gene has CDR1 SGHTA and CDR2 FQGTGA. The CDR3 has 13 amino acids. V shed 3 bases and J shed 8 bases, with 11 bases lying between them. The CDR3, as DNA: TGTGCCAGCAGCTTGGGCACCTATTATGAGCAGTTCTTC. Its translation: CASSLGTYYEQFF.

V usage is TRBV4-1 and J usage is TRBJ2-1; 8 bases map to TRBD1. V gave up 2 bases and J gave up 7 bases; unmatched junction bases: 4. The CDR3 has 14 amino acids. Germline V gene data show CDR1 as MGHRA and CDR2 as YSYEKL. This CDR3 reads CASSQNRGSNEQFF. Written as DNA, the CDR3 is TGCGCCAGCAGCCAAAACAGGGGGTCGAATGAGCAGTTCTTC.

The V call is TRBV19, the J call TRBJ2-7; 7 bases align to TRBD2. Germline CDR1 and CDR2: LNHDA and SQIVND (reference sequence). This CDR3 region has 14 residues. V was pared by 9 bases and J by 7 bases, with 15 bases of the junction left unmatched. The CDR3, as DNA: TGTGCCAGCCACCCGCCGGGCCGGGGAGGGGAGCAGTACTTC. The encoded protein is CASHPPGRGGEQYF.

The genes are TRBV18 and TRBJ1-5; 7 bases align to TRBD1. The CDR3 sequence is 16 residues long. Germline V gives CDR1 KGHSH, CDR2 LQKENI. With 6 bases clipped from V and 0 bases from J, the junction kept 8 bases outside the gene matches. The CDR3 here is CASSRDSSYSNQPQHF. The CDR3 region has the DNA TGTGCCAGCTCCCGGGACAGTAGTTATAGCAATCAGCCCCAGCATTTT. The variable domain in full, completed from reference TRBV18 and TRBJ1-5, reads NAGVMQNPRHLVRRRGQEARLRCSPMKGHSHVYWYRQLPEEGLKFMVYLQKENIIDESGMPKERFSAEFPKEGPSILRIQQVVRGDSAAYFCASSRDSSYSNQPQHFGDGTRLSIL.

The gene calls are TRBV4-1 and TRBJ2-7; 10 bases map to TRBD1. The ends lost 2 bases at V and 2 bases at J; junction bases unmatched: 9. Germline V gene data show CDR1 as MGHRA and CDR2 as YSYEKL. CDR3 size: 17 residues. In nucleotides, the CDR3 is TGCGCCAGCAGCCAAACCACGACAGGGGGCGCCCCCTACGAGCAGTACTTC. Translated, it gives CASSQTTTGGAPYEQYF.

The rearrangement links TRBV27 to TRBJ2-1; possible D gene TRBD1, 5 bases. The CDR3 contains 16 residues. V was trimmed by 2 bases and J by 6 bases, leaving 17 bases between them. Germline V gives CDR1 MNHEY, CDR2 SMNVEV (reference sequence). In nucleotides, the CDR3 is TGTGCCAGCAGTTTAAAAACAGGTCCCCCCCTCAATGAGCAGTTCTTC. Amino acids: CASSLKTGPPLNEQFF.

The J gene is TRBJ2-1, the V gene TRBV6-6; 7 bases map to TRBD2. The CDR3 covers 11 residues. Germline-derived CDR1 and CDR2 are MNHNY and SVGAGI (reference sequence). V gave up 10 bases and J gave up 7 bases; unmatched junction bases: 4. The CDR3 nucleotides are TGTGCCACTAGAGCGGGGAATGAGCAGTTCTTC. Its translation is CATRAGNEQFF.

The chain uses TRBV4-1 and TRBJ2-3; 8 positions agree with TRBD1. Germline V CDR1 and CDR2: MGHRA, YSYEKL. CDR3 length: 15 amino acids. The V and J ends lost 4 bases and 4 bases, in that order; junction bases with no gene match: 7. Written as DNA, the CDR3 is TGCGCCAGCAGCCCGACACAGGGGGACTCAGATACGCAGTATTTT. Amino acids: CASSPTQGDSDTQYF.

This clone was counted once. The chain has TRBV4-1 and TRBJ1-5; D is undetermined. V lost 0 bases, J lost 6 bases, and 6 bases lay in between. Germline lookup yields CDR1 MGHRA and CDR2 YSYEKL. This CDR3 region has 13 residues. DNA for the CDR3: TGCGCCAGCAGCCAAGAAACTGGTCAGCCCCAGCATTTT. Translating it yields CASSQETGQPQHF.

The rearrangement joins TRBV9 to TRBJ2-7; D gene unclear. Trimming pared 7 bases from V and 5 bases from J, leaving 19 bases between. The CDR3 runs to 14 residues. Germline V CDR1 and CDR2: SGDLS, YYNGEE. Here the CDR3 DNA reads TGTGCCAGCTCCCGAGGCGATTCCTACAACGAGCAGTACTTC. Amino acids: CASSRGDSYNEQYF.

This clone appeared a single time. CDR3 in DNA: TGTGCCAGCAGCTTTAGCGGGAGTACCGCAGATACGCAGTATTTT. This gives the protein CASSFSGSTADTQYF. This sequence joins TRBV7-7 and TRBJ2-3, with 9 bases identical to TRBD2. Germline values: CDR1 SSHAT, CDR2 FNYEAQ (reference sequence). The V segment lost 3 bases and the J segment 4 bases; nucleotides outside the gene matches: 5. The CDR3 totals 15 residues.

The V and J genes are TRBV10-3 and TRBJ2-1; 11 bases map to TRBD2. Germline trimming cut 3 bases from V and 2 bases from J; bases unmatched to any gene: 6. The CDR3 length is 17 residues. Germline V CDR1 and CDR2: ENHRY, SYGVKD. CDR3 loop: CAISDPGTSGAYNEQFF. In DNA, the CDR3 is TGTGCCATCAGTGACCCAGGGACTAGCGGCGCCTACAATGAGCAGTTCTTC.

This clone has only a few counts. The V call is TRBV13, the J call TRBJ2-5; D uncertain. This CDR3 contains 14 residues. Germline assignment: CDR1 PRHDT and CDR2 FYEKMQ (reference sequence). V lost 1 base and J lost 7, with 13 bases in between. The CDR3 spells CASSLERAERTQYF. The CDR3, as DNA: TGTGCCAGCAGCTTAGAACGGGCAGAACGGACCCAGTACTTC.

This clone is a singleton in its sample. This chain links TRBV29-1 with TRBJ1-2, with D perhaps matching TRBD1 (5 bases). The germline V and J ends were trimmed by 3 bases and 1 base, with 12 bases remaining between them. CDR1 is SQVTM and CDR2 is ANQGSEA in the germline V gene. The CDR3 runs 14 residues. Here the CDR3 DNA reads TGCAGCGTTGAGTTGGGGGTCCATAACTATGGCTACACCTTC. Protein sequence: CSVELGVHNYGYTF.

The CDR3: CASSSGLRQPQHF. Here the CDR3 DNA reads TGTGCCAGCAGTTCAGGACTGAGACAGCCCCAGCATTTT. This sequence joins TRBV27 and TRBJ1-5, with D unresolved. CDR1 is MNHEY, CDR2 SMNVEV, per germline (reference sequence). This CDR3 contains 13 residues. V was pared by 4 bases and J by 7 bases, with 11 bases between.

The chain is built from TRBV7-9 and TRBJ1-2; no clear D. This CDR3 is 13 amino acids long. V was trimmed by 6 bases and J by 5 bases, leaving 13 bases between them. CDR1 and CDR2 from the germline V gene are SEHNR and FQNEAQ (reference sequence). In nucleotides, the CDR3 is TGTGCCAGCAGTCCCGCCCAGGCTTATGGCTACACCTTC. Amino acid sequence: CASSPAQAYGYTF.

The chain links TRBV27 to TRBJ2-2; TRBD1 agrees at 8 bases. The ends lost 3 bases at V and 3 bases at J; junction bases unmatched: 9. Germline assignment: CDR1 MNHEY and CDR2 SMNVEV (reference sequence). The CDR3 runs to 17 residues. CDR3 sequence: CASSFLKTGADTGELFF. The CDR3 DNA sequence: TGTGCCAGCAGTTTTCTAAAGACAGGGGCGGACACCGGGGAGCTGTTTTTT.

The rearrangement links TRBV2 to TRBJ2-1; D is unclear. Germline CDR1 and CDR2: SNHLY and FYNNEI. This CDR3 has 13 amino acids. Between the trimmed V and J ends, which lost 5 bases and 6 bases, there was a span of 11 bases. CDR3 in amino acids: CASSTTGFNEQFF. CDR3 bases: TGTGCCAGCAGTACTACCGGGTTCAATGAGCAGTTCTTC.

CDR3 DNA: TGTGCCAGCAGGCTGGCTAGCGGGAGTGCCAATGAGCAGTTCTTC. This sequence encodes CASRLASGSANEQFF. The rearrangement uses TRBV6-5 and TRBJ2-1; 10 bases match TRBD2. Trimming removed 6 bases from V and 6 bases from J; junction bases left unmatched: 8. The CDR3 runs to 15 residues. Germline V gene data show CDR1 as MNHEY and CDR2 as SVGAGI.

The genes are TRBV13 and TRBJ2-5; TRBD2 matches 8 bases. CDR3 length: 16 amino acids. Germline CDR1 is PRHDT and CDR2 is FYEKMQ (reference sequence). J gave up 2 bases and V 5 bases, and 10 bases lay outside the gene matches. Written as DNA, the CDR3 is TGTGCCAGCAGCACCGCTAGCGGGTCGGGTCAAGAGACCCAGTACTTC. This codes for CASSTASGSGQETQYF.

V is TRBV7-6 and J is TRBJ2-3; no definite D call. With 5 bases removed from V and 6 bases from J, the gap between germline ends came to 12 bases. CDR3 length equals 13 residues. Germline V CDR1 and CDR2: SGHVS, FNYEAQ. The CDR3 region is CASSRTPMDTQYF. CDR3 coding DNA: TGTGCCAGCAGCAGGACCCCCATGGATACGCAGTATTTT.

This clone was seen a single time. The chain links TRBV6-5 to TRBJ2-7, with TRBD1 identical over 7 bases. V lost 6 bases and J lost 3; bases outside the gene matches: 11. Looked up from germline, CDR1 is MNHEY and CDR2 is SVGAGI. The CDR3 consists of 15 residues. The CDR3 nucleotides are TGTGCCAGCAGCTTCCGGGACAGTATACTCTACGAGCAGTACTTC. Its translation is CASSFRDSILYEQYF.

The rearrangement uses TRBV4-1 and TRBJ1-5, with TRBD1 matching over 8 bases. The germline V gene has CDR1 MGHRA and CDR2 YSYEKL. The CDR3 length is 14 residues. Trimming took 1 base from V and 4 from J; bases not matched to a gene: 0. The DNA for the CDR3 is TGCGCCAGCAGCCAAGGGACAGGGAATCAGCCCCAGCATTTT. Translation: CASSQGTGNQPQHF.

The chain employs TRBV6-6 and TRBJ2-2, with D maybe TRBD2 (6 bases). V lost 7 bases and J 0 bases, leaving 15 bases between the germline ends. Per germline, CDR1 MNHNY and CDR2 SVGAGI (reference sequence). The CDR3 covers 16 residues. The CDR3 loop is CASTPRAGTNTGELFF. The CDR3 nucleotides read TGTGCCAGCACCCCCCGCGCGGGGACGAACACCGGGGAGCTGTTTTTT.

The V call is TRBV14, the J call TRBJ2-7, with 8 bases lining up with TRBD1. The CDR3 totals 15 residues. The V gene end was trimmed by 4 bases and the J gene end by 5 bases; junction bases not matched to a gene: 10. The V gene's germline CDR1 is SGHDN and CDR2 FVKESK. The CDR3 DNA reads TGTGCCAGCAGCCCGACAGGGGTCTTCGGAAACGAGCAGTACTTC. This translates into CASSPTGVFGNEQYF.